The 2 T cell receptor beta chains in this list originate from one sample, sequenced in a study of cytomegalovirus exposure and HLA in healthy donors. The protocol was immunoSEQ multiplex PCR, while the TCRdb copy is restricted to in-frame clones and leaves out a portion. The data contain approximately 88,000 clones, roughly 83% of them singletons. Sequencing input: PBMCs. The receptors were gathered from a woman between 18 and 29 years old in good health and CMV-seropositive.

CDR3 DNA sequence: TGCAGCGTAGGAGCGGGGGGACAAGAGACCCAGTACTTC. Translation: CSVGAGGQETQYF. The V gene is TRBV29-1, the J gene TRBJ2-5, with 9 bases lining up with TRBD2. Per the germline V gene, CDR1 is SQVTM and CDR2 is ANQGSEA. The V gene end was trimmed by 6 bases and the J gene end by 2 bases; junction bases not matched to a gene: 4. The CDR3 spans 13 residues.

The gene calls are TRBV10-3 and TRBJ2-2, with a possible D match to TRBD2 (7 bases). V shed 0 bases and J shed 7 bases, with 12 bases lying between them. Germline V gene data show CDR1 as ENHRY and CDR2 as SYGVKD. This CDR3 is 15 amino acids long. CDR3 protein: CAISESGGPVGELFF. CDR3 coding DNA: TGTGCCATCAGTGAGTCGGGGGGGCCCGTCGGGGAGCTGTTTTTT.